Sequencing of this T cell receptor beta chain was carried out in a study of cytomegalovirus exposure and HLA in healthy donors. Study results and caveats: Rare sequences made up most TCRs, while some public TCRs were found in many donors. Most subjects had HLA-A and HLA-B alleles reportedly predicted accurately by TCR beta sequences.

13 Jbeta primers and 60 Vbeta primers were used for the PCR. Using immunoSEQ multiplex PCR, the repertoire was profiled, and TCRdb retains in-frame clones only, with some absent. The table records roughly 110,000 clones, roughly four fifths of them present only once. The germline CDR1 and CDR2 sequences are SGHDT and YYEEEE. V lost 2 bases to trimming and J lost 0 bases, with 11 bases between them. This CDR3 is 15 amino acids long. This clone was counted a few times. Its antigen remains unidentified. The sample consisted of PBMCs. The receptor was derived from a young woman in good health and CMV-seronegative. The chain has TRBV5-6 and TRBJ1-1; D might be TRBD1 (5 bases). The CDR3 bases are TGTGCCAGCAGCTTTGTCCAGGGTTTGAACACTGAAGCTTTCTTT. This encodes CASSFVQGLNTEAFF. Drawing the rest from reference TRBV5-6 and TRBJ1-1, the complete variable domain is DAGVTQSPTHLIKTRGQQVTLRCSPKSGHDTVSWYQQALGQGPQFIFQYYEEEERQRGNFPDRFSGHQFPNYSSELNVNALLLGDSALYLCASSFVQGLNTEAFFGQGTRLTVV.